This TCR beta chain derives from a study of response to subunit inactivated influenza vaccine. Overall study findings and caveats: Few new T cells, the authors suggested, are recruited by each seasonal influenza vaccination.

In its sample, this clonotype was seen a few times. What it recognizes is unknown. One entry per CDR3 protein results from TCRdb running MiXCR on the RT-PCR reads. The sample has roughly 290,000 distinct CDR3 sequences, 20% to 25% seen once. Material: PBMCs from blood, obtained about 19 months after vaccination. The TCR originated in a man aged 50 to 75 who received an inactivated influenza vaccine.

DNA for the CDR3: TGCAGCGTTGCGGGTCCGGGAGGGTCCTACAATGAGCAGTTCTTC. This sequence encodes CSVAGPGGSYNEQFF. The chain couples TRBV29-1 to TRBJ2-1; 8 positions agree with TRBD2. Germline values: CDR1 SQVTM, CDR2 ANQGSEA. J lost 1 base, V lost 4 bases, and 6 bases had no gene match. The CDR3 extends over 15 amino acids.